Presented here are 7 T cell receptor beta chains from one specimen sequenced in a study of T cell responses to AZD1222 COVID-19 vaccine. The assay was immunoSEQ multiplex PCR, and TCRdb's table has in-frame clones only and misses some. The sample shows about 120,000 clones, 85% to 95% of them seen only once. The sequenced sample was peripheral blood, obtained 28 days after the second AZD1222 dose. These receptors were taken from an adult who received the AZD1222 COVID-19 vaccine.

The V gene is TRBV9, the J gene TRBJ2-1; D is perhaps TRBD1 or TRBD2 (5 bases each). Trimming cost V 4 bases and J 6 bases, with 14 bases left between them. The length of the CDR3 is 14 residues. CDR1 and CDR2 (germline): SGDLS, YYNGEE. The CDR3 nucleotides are TGTGCCAGCAGCCCGAGGGGTTTGGGCAATGAGCAGTTCTTC. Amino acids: CASSPRGLGNEQFF.

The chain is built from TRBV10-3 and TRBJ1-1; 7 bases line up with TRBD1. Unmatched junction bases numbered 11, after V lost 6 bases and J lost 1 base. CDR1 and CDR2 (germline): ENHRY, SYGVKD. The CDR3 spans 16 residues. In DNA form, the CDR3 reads TGTGCCATCAGCCTAAAGGGTGGACAGGCGAACACTGAAGCTTTCTTT. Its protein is CAISLKGGQANTEAFF.

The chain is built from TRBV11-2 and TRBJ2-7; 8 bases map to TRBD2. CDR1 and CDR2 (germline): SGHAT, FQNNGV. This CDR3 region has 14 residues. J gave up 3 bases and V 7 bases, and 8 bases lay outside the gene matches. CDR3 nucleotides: TGTGCCAGCAACCACGGGGGGGCACGCTACGAGCAGTACTTC. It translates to CASNHGGARYEQYF.

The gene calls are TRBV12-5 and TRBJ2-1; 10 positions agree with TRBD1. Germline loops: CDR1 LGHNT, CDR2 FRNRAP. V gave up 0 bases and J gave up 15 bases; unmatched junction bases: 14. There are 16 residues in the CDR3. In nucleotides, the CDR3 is TGTGCTAGTGGTTTGGTAACCGGGACAGGGGACCCCGCCCGGTTCTTC. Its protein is CASGLVTGTGDPARFF.

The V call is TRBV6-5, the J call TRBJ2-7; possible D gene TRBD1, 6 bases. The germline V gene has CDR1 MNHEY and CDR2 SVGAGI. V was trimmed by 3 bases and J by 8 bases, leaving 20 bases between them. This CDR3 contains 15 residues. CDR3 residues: CASSYAQGPGLKQYF. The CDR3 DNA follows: TGTGCCAGCAGTTATGCACAGGGCCCGGGTTTGAAGCAGTACTTC.

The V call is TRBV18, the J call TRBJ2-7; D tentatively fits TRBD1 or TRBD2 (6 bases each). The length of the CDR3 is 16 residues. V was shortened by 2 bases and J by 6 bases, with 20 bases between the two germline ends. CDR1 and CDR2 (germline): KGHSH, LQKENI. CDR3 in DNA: TGTGCCAGCTCACCAATTACCGGGGGACAAAGATCCGAGCAGTACTTC. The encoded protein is CASSPITGGQRSEQYF.

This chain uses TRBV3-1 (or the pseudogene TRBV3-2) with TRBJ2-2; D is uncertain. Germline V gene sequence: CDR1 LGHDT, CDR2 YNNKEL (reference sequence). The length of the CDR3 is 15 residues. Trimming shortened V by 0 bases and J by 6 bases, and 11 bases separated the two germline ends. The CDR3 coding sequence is TGTGCCAGCAGCCAAGATCCGATTGTTGCCGGGGAGCTGTTTTTT. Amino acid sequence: CASSQDPIVAGELFF.